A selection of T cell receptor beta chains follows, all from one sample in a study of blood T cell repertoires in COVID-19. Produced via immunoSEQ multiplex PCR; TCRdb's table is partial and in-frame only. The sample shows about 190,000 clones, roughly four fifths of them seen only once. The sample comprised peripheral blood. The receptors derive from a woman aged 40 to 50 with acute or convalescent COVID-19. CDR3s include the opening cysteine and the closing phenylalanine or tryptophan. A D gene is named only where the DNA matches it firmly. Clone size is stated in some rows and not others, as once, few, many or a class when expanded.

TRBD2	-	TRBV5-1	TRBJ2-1	CASSPSGSSYNEQFF	TGCGCCAGCAGCCCTAGCGGAAGCTCCTACAATGAGCAGTTCTTC
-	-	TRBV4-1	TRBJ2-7	CASSQAGPGGPHYEQYF	TGCGCCAGCAGCCAAGCTGGCCCGGGGGGCCCTCACTACGAGCAGTACTTC
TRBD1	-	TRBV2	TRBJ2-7	CASRRQGNYEQYF	TGTGCCAGCAGGCGACAGGGGAACTACGAGCAGTACTTC
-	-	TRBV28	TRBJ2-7	CASSTIRGSSYEQYF	TGTGCCAGCAGCACCATCAGGGGAAGCTCCTACGAGCAGTACTTC
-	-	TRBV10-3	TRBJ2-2	CAIATYTRAGELFF	TGTGCCATCGCTACCTATACGCGAGCCGGGGAGCTGTTTTTT
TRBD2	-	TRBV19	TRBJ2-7	CASQTSGSEQYF	TGTGCCAGCCAGACTAGCGGGAGCGAGCAGTACTTC
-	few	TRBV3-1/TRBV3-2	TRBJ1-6	CASSQDRGGKSSYNSPLHF	TGTGCCAGCAGCCAAGATCGTGGAGGGAAAAGCTCCTATAATTCACCCCTCCACTTT
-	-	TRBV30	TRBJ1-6	CAWSQYPNSPLHF	TGTGCCTGGAGTCAGTATCCTAATTCACCCCTCCACTTT
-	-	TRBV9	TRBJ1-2	CASSVGDNYGYTF	TGTGCCAGCAGCGTAGGAGATAACTATGGCTACACCTTC
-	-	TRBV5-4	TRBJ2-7	CASSLDRTYEQYF	TGTGCCAGCAGCTTGGACAGGACCTACGAGCAGTACTTC
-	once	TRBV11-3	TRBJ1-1	CASSWTANTEAFF	TGTGCCAGCAGCTGGACAGCGAACACTGAAGCTTTCTTT
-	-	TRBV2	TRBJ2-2	CASRRRWSNTGELFF	TGTGCCAGCAGGAGGAGGTGGTCGAACACCGGGGAGCTGTTTTTT
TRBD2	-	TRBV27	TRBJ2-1	CASRRAGGPDNEQFF	TGTGCCAGCAGGAGAGCGGGAGGGCCCGACAATGAGCAGTTCTTC
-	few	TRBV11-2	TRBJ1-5	CASSRSQGINQPQHF	TGTGCCAGCAGCCGCAGCCAGGGGATCAATCAGCCCCAGCATTTT
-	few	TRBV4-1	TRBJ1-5	CASSPRGGGQPQHF	TGCGCCAGCAGCCCGAGGGGGGGCGGACAGCCCCAGCATTTT
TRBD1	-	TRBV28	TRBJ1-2	CASSLGDRSLGYTF	TGTGCCAGCAGTTTAGGGGACAGGTCCCTAGGCTACACCTTC